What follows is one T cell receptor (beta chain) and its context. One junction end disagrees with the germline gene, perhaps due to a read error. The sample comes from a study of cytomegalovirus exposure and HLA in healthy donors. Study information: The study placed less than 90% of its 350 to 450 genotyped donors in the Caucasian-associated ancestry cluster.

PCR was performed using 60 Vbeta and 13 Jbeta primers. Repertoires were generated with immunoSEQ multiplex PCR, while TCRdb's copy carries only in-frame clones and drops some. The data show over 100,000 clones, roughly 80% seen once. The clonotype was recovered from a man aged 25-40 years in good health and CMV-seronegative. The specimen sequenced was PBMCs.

In DNA, the CDR3 is TGTGCCAGCAGTTTCTCTGGGGCCAACGGCCTGACTTTC. Amino acids: CASSFSGANGLTF. This chain connects TRBV27 to TRBJ2-6; a possible D gene is TRBD1 (5 bases). Germline V gives CDR1 MNHEY, CDR2 SMNVEV (reference sequence). The CDR3 has 13 amino acids.